The source of this TCR beta chain is a study of Tregs in tolerant kidney transplant recipients. To note about this clone: The target antigen is unknown.

Study results and limitations: No direct test of biological reproducibility was done here.

This table comes from immunoSEQ multiplex PCR, and its TCRdb copy is limited to in-frame clones, with some not included. The sample gives just under 45,000 clones, 95% to 96% of which show up once; 0.3% to 0.4% is in the top ten. The CDR3 covers 12 residues. V dropped 6 bases and J dropped 3 bases, with 9 bases sitting between them. Germline lookup yields CDR1 SGHTA and CDR2 FQGNSA. Sequencing input: Tregs from blood cultured with allogeneic cells. This clonotype was obtained from a human donor in good health. The chain uses TRBV7-2 and TRBJ2-7, with D unresolved. CDR3: CASSSAHYEQYF. The CDR3 DNA is TGTGCCAGCAGTTCAGCTCACTACGAGCAGTACTTC.